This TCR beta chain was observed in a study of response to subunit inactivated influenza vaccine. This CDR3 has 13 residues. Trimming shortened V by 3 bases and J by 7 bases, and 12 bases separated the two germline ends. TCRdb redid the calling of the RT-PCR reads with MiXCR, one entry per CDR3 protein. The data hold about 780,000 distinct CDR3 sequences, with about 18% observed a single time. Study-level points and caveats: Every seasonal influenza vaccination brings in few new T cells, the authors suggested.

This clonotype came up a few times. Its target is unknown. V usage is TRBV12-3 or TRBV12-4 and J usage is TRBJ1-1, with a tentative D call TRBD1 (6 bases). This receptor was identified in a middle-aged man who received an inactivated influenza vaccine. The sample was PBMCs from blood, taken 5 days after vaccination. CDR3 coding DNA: TGTGCCAGCAGTTTCGCAGGGGTAGGTGAAGCTTTCTTT. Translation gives CASSFAGVGEAFF.